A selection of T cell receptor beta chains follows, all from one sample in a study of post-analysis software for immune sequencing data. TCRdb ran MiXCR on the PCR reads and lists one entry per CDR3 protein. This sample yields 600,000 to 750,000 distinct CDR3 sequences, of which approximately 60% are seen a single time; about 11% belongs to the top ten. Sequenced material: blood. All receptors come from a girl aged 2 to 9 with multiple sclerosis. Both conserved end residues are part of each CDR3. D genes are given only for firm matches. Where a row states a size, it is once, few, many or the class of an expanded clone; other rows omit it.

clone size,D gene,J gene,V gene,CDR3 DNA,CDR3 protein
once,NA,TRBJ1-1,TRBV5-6,TGTGCCAGCAGCTTGGGCCTGGGGGTTGACACTGAAGCTTTCTTT,CASSLGLGVDTEAFF
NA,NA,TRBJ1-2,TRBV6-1,TGTGCCAGCAGTGAAGCGAGTGGGGACTATGGCTACACCTTC,CASSEASGDYGYTF
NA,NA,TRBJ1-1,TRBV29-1,TGCAGCGTTGATAGGAGCCCGAACACTGAAGCTTTCTTT,CSVDRSPNTEAFF
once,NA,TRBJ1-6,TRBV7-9,TGTGCCAGCAGCTTTAGGGATTCACCCCTCCACTTT,CASSFRDSPLHF
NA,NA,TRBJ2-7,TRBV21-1,TGTGCCAGCAGCCCACAGGACGAGCAGTACTTC,CASSPQDEQYF
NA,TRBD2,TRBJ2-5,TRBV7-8,TGTGCCAGCAGCTTGGTCCCCAATAAGCGGGAGAGGGGAGAGACCCAGTACTTC,CASSLVPNKRERGETQYF
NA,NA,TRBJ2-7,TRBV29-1,TGCAGCGTCCCGACAGGTACCTACTACGAGCAGTACTTC,CSVPTGTYYEQYF
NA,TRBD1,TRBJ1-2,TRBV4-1,TGCGCCAGCAGCCAAGCACAGGGGGACTATGGCTACACCTTC,CASSQAQGDYGYTF
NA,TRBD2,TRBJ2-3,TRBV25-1,TGTGCCAGCAGTGTGCTAGCGGATAACACAGATACGCAGTATTTT,CASSVLADNTDTQYF
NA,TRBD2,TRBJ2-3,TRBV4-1,TGCGCCAGCAGCCAAGAGGAAACGGGAGGGCCCGGAGATACGCAGTATTTT,CASSQEETGGPGDTQYF
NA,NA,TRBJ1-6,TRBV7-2,TGTGCCAGCAGCTTAAGGGGCGACGTTTCTAATTCACCCCTCCACTTT,CASSLRGDVSNSPLHF
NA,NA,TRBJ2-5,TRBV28,TGTGCCAGCAGTTCCCCCGGGAGCGGGGAGACCCAGTACTTC,CASSSPGSGETQYF
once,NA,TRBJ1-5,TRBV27,TGTGCCAGCAGTTTATCGACCGTTCAGCCCCAGCATTTT,CASSLSTVQPQHF
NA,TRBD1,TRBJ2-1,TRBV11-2,TGTGCCAGCATTCCCGGGACAGGGGGCATCGATGAGCAGTTCTTC,CASIPGTGGIDEQFF
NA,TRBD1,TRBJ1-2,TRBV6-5,TGTGCCAGCAGTTGGGGACAGGGGGCCGGCTATGGCTACACCTTC,CASSWGQGAGYGYTF
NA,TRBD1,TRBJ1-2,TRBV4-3,TGCGCCAGCAGCCAAGATCTAGAGGGGGCGCAGGGCTACACCTTC,CASSQDLEGAQGYTF
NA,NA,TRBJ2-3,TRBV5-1,TGCGCCAGCAGCTGGGTGGGAGAACCCGAGGATACGCAGTATTTT,CASSWVGEPEDTQYF
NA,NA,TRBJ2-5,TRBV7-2,TGTGCCAGCAGCAGACCGGGATGGACCCAGTACTTC,CASSRPGWTQYF
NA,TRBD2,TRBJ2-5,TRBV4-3,TGCGCCAGCAGCCAAGACGGCGGGGGGGCAGGGACCCAGTACTTC,CASSQDGGGAGTQYF
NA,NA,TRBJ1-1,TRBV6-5,TGTGCCAGCAGTTACTCGACTGGGAACGAAGCTTTCTTT,CASSYSTGNEAFF
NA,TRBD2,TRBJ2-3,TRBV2,TGTGCCAGCAGGGATAGGACTAGCGGTAGCACAGATACGCAGTATTTT,CASRDRTSGSTDTQYF
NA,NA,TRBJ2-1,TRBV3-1,TGTGCCAGCAGCCAAGATGACGGCAGCTCCTACAATGAGCAGTTCTTC,CASSQDDGSSYNEQFF
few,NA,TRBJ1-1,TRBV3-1,TGTGCCAGCAGCCGACCTCACGTGGGACGGGCGAGGAACACTGAAGCTTTCTTT,CASSRPHVGRARNTEAFF
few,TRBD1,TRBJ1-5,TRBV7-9,TGTGCCAGCAGCTTAACGGGACAGGGTGGCAATCAGCCCCAGCATTTT,CASSLTGQGGNQPQHF
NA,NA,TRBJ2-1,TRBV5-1,TGCGCCAGCAGCTTGGTTGGGACACCCAGCGGTGAGCAGTTCTTC,CASSLVGTPSGEQFF
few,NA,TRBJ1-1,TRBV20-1,TGCAGTGCTAGTTCTAGCAGGGCGAACACTGAAGCTTTCTTT,CSASSSRANTEAFF
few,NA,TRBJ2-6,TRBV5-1,TGCGCCAGCAGCCTCAGGGGGGCTGGGGCCAACGTCCTGACTTTC,CASSLRGAGANVLTF
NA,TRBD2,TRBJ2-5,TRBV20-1,TGCAGTGCTACCGGGACTAGCGGGGAATTGGAGCAGTACTTC,CSATGTSGELEQYF
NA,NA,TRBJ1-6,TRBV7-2,TGTGCCAGCAGCTCGAGCGGGGAACCGGGTTCACCCCTCCACTTT,CASSSSGEPGSPLHF
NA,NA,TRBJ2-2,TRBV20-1,TGCAGTGCTAGGCGGCCGAGGGGGAACACCGGGGAGCTGTTTTTT,CSARRPRGNTGELFF
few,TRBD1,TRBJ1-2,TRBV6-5,TGTGCCAGCAGTTCCGTCCGAGGGACAGGCTATGGCTACACCTTC,CASSSVRGTGYGYTF
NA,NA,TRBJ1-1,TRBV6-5,TGTGCCAGCAGTTACAACAGGAACACTGAAGCTTTCTTT,CASSYNRNTEAFF
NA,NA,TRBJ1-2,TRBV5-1,TGCGCCAGCAGCTTGGCCAGGTGGTATGGCTACACCTTC,CASSLARWYGYTF
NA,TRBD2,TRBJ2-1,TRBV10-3,TGTGCCATCAGGGGACTAGCGGACAATGAGCAGTTCTTC,CAIRGLADNEQFF
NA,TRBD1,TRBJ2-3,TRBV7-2,TGTGCCAGCAGCCATTCGTTCCCCGGACAGGGGGCCGGAGATACGCAGTATTTT,CASSHSFPGQGAGDTQYF
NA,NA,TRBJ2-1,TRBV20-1,TGCAGTGCAGTACAGGGCCACTACAATGAGCAGTTCTTC,CSAVQGHYNEQFF
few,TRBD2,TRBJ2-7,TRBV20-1,TGCAGTGCTAGAGATCAAACTAGCGGGCACTACGAGCAGTACTTC,CSARDQTSGHYEQYF